The 10 T cell receptor beta chains in this list originate from one sample, sequenced in a study of blood T cell repertoires in COVID-19. Sequencing was performed with immunoSEQ multiplex PCR; in TCRdb, only in-frame clones are kept and a portion is missing. In the table there are approximately 280,000 clones, roughly 85% of which are singletons. The specimen was PBMCs or T cells enriched from blood (not recorded which). The receptors shown here come from a man between 35 and 55 years old who had been exposed to COVID-19.

The rearrangement uses TRBV6-5 and TRBJ2-5; a weak D match, TRBD2 (5 bases). Looked up from germline, CDR1 is MNHEY and CDR2 is SVGAGI. Trimming removed 0 bases at V and 4 bases at J, with 9 bases between. This CDR3 contains 14 residues. The CDR3 loop reads CASSYSASLETQYF. CDR3 nucleotides: TGTGCCAGCAGTTACTCCGCTAGCTTAGAGACCCAGTACTTC.

V is TRBV30 and J is TRBJ2-1, with a weak D call TRBD1 (6 bases). V lost 1 base and J lost 7, with 14 bases in between. CDR3 length equals 14 residues. CDR1 GTSNPN and CDR2 SVGIG come from the germline V gene (reference sequence). The CDR3 nucleotides are TGTGCCTGGAGTGCCAGGGGCCCCTTTAATGAGCAGTTCTTC. This sequence encodes CAWSARGPFNEQFF.

V and J are TRBV24-1 and TRBJ2-1, with D possibly matching TRBD1 (6 bases). There are 13 residues in the CDR3. Deletions cut 4 bases from V and 6 bases from J, with 9 bases between. Germline CDR1 is KGHDR and CDR2 is SFDVKD. CDR3 coding DNA: TGTGCCACCAGTGACCAGACAGGCAATGAGCAGTTCTTC. It specifies CATSDQTGNEQFF.

The chain couples TRBV7-9 to TRBJ1-6, with 7 bases fitting TRBD1. Germline CDR1 and CDR2: SEHNR and FQNEAQ (reference sequence). V shed 2 bases, J shed 13 bases, and the junction held 14 bases outside the gene matches. CDR3 length equals 16 residues. CDR3 in DNA: TGTGCCAGCAGCTTAAGCAGAAGGGGGCGCGGCACCCCCCTCCACTTT. Encoded protein: CASSLSRRGRGTPLHF. The variable domain in full, with the rest retrieved from reference TRBV7-9 and TRBJ1-6, is DTGVSQNPRHKITKRGQNVTFRCDPISEHNRLYWYRQTLGQGPEFLTYFQNEAQLEKSRLLSDRFSAERPKGSFSTLEIQRTEQGDSAMYLCASSLSRRGRGTPLHFGNGTRLTVT.

The count of this clone is one. V usage is TRBV25-1 and J usage is TRBJ1-1, with no clear D. The CDR3 sequence is 13 residues long. Deletions cut 6 bases from V and 1 base from J, with 9 bases between. CDR1 is MGHDK, CDR2 SYGVNS, per germline. CDR3 in DNA: TGTGCCAGCAGGGGCGGGAAGAACACTGAAGCTTTCTTT. Its translation is CASRGGKNTEAFF. Combining the CDR3 with reference TRBV25-1 and TRBJ1-1 gives the whole variable domain EADIYQTPRYLVIGTGKKITLECSQTMGHDKMYWYQQDPGMELHLIHYSYGVNSTEKGDLSSESTVSRIRTEHFPLTLESARPSHTSQYLCASRGGKNTEAFFGQGTRLTVV.

This clone was observed once. The V gene is TRBV6-4, the J gene TRBJ2-3; no clear D. This CDR3 comprises 15 residues. The germline V and J ends were trimmed by 3 bases and 1 base, with 11 bases remaining between them. Germline CDR1 MRHNA, CDR2 SNTAGT. CDR3: CASSEKVAGTDTQYF. The CDR3 coding sequence is TGTGCCAGCAGTGAGAAGGTTGCGGGCACAGATACGCAGTATTTT.

V gene TRBV30 combines with J gene TRBJ1-1, with 7 bases fitting TRBD1. CDR1 is GTSNPN, CDR2 SVGIG, per germline (reference sequence). The V and J ends lost 3 bases and 1 base, in that order; junction bases with no gene match: 5. The CDR3 spans 14 residues. The CDR3: CAWRETGRNTEAFF. The CDR3 region has the DNA TGTGCCTGGAGGGAGACAGGGAGGAACACTGAAGCTTTCTTT.

This chain connects TRBV30 to TRBJ2-5, with a weak D call TRBD1 (5 bases). The V and J ends lost 5 bases and 4 bases respectively, with 17 bases between them. The CDR3 has 14 residues. Germline V gene lookup returns CDR1 GTSNPN and CDR2 SVGIG (reference sequence). CDR3 sequence (DNA): TGTGCCTGGGGCCTTACCAGGGTGGGAGAGACCCAGTACTTC. Protein sequence: CAWGLTRVGETQYF.

The chain carries TRBV10-3 and TRBJ1-1; D is unresolved. The CDR3 totals 12 residues. Germline V gives CDR1 ENHRY, CDR2 SYGVKD. Trimming shortened V by 0 bases and J by 10 bases, and 9 bases separated the two germline ends. The CDR3 nucleotides are TGTGCCATCAGTGAGTCAGAGGGTAGAGCTTTCTTT. It specifies CAISESEGRAFF.

This clone appeared a few times. The rearrangement uses TRBV2 and TRBJ1-5, with D possibly TRBD1 on 5 matching bases. Per germline, CDR1 SNHLY and CDR2 FYNNEI. V shed 2 bases and J shed 4 bases, with 12 bases lying between them. CDR3 length equals 15 residues. CDR3: CASSEMGPMNQPQHF. The CDR3 bases are TGTGCCAGCAGTGAAATGGGGCCTATGAATCAGCCCCAGCATTTT.